The 23 T cell receptor beta chains below all came from one sample that was sequenced in a study of OX40 agonist ivuxolimab in advanced cancers. TCRdb's table, derived via immunoSEQ multiplex PCR, lists solely in-frame clones and lacks some. The table records about 64,000 clones, roughly 82% of them present only once. The sample consisted of CD4+ or CD8+ T cells sorted from blood, taken in a trial of the OX40 agonist ivuxolimab. These receptors were collected from an adult with an advanced solid tumor such as melanoma, head and neck, liver or kidney cancer.

This chain connects TRBV2 to TRBJ2-3; D is undetermined. Germline CDR1 is SNHLY and CDR2 is FYNNEI. V dropped 4 bases and J dropped 6 bases, with 5 bases sitting between them. There are 11 residues in the CDR3. CDR3: CASSGADTQYF. Written as DNA, the CDR3 is TGTGCCAGCAGTGGGGCCGATACGCAGTATTTT.

This clone was recorded only once. The chain couples TRBV5-1 to TRBJ2-5; tentative D call: TRBD1 (6 bases). The germline CDR1 and CDR2 sequences are SGHRS and YFSETQ. Trimming stripped 4 bases from V and 5 bases from J, with 12 bases between. The CDR3 runs to 13 residues. The CDR3 sequence: CASSLAGAETQYF. The DNA for the CDR3 is TGCGCCAGCAGCCTGGCAGGGGCGGAGACCCAGTACTTC. The full variable domain, its missing parts supplied by reference TRBV5-1 and TRBJ2-5, is KAGVTQTPRYLIKTRGQQVTLSCSPISGHRSVSWYQQTPGQGLQFLFEYFSETQRNKGNFPGRFSGRQFSNSRSEMNVSTLELGDSALYLCASSLAGAETQYFGPGTRLLVL.

The V and J genes are TRBV7-2 and TRBJ2-1; D assignment may be TRBD1 or TRBD2 (6 bases each). This CDR3 has 12 residues. V shed 9 bases and J shed 1 base, with 7 bases lying between them. Germline assignment: CDR1 SGHTA and CDR2 FQGNSA. The CDR3 DNA reads as TGTGCCAGAGGGGGGTCCTACAATGAGCAGTTCTTC. As protein: CARGGSYNEQFF.

The chain uses TRBV15 and TRBJ2-3; 7 nucleotides line up with TRBD1. This CDR3 is built from 14 residues. V was pared by 4 bases and J by 3 bases, with 4 bases of the junction left unmatched. CDR1 and CDR2 (germline): LNHNV, YYDKDF (reference sequence). In nucleotides, the CDR3 is TGTGCCACCAGCAATCCGGGACAGACAGATACGCAGTATTTT. Translated: CATSNPGQTDTQYF.

The rearrangement links TRBV6-6 to TRBJ1-1; 8 nucleotides line up with TRBD1. There are 16 residues in the CDR3. Germline V gene lookup returns CDR1 MNHNY and CDR2 SVGAGI (reference sequence). V shed 4 bases and J 7 bases; nucleotides not matched to a gene: 14. CDR3 coding DNA: TGTGCCAGCAGTTTTTCTCGCCCGGGGACAGGTGGTGAAGCTTTCTTT. Amino acids: CASSFSRPGTGGEAFF.

This rearrangement joins TRBV18 to TRBJ2-7, with a tentative D call TRBD1 (6 bases). This CDR3 is built from 14 residues. Germline CDR1 reads KGHSH; CDR2 reads LQKENI. Trimming shortened V by 3 bases and J by 2 bases, and 11 bases separated the two germline ends. The CDR3 here is CASSPGTNTYEQYF. In DNA form, the CDR3 reads TGTGCCAGCTCACCTGGGACAAACACCTACGAGCAGTACTTC.

V and J are TRBV6-5 and TRBJ2-7, with no clear D. Looked up from germline, CDR1 is MNHEY and CDR2 is SVGAGI. The CDR3 length is 15 residues. The V end was cut by 4 bases, the J end by 1 base, with 14 bases between. The CDR3 DNA reads as TGTGCCAGCAGTTTCCCTTTGAGGACGTCCTACGAGCAGTACTTC. Translated: CASSFPLRTSYEQYF.

This chain links TRBV5-1 with TRBJ2-7; TRBD2 might be the D (5 bases). Germline V lookup: CDR1 SGHRS, CDR2 YFSETQ. This CDR3 is built from 8 residues. The CDR3 here is CASSDRGV. In DNA form, the CDR3 reads TGCGCCAGCAGCGACCGCGGGGTC.

The chain combines TRBV9 with TRBJ2-1; 10 nucleotides line up with TRBD2. V lost 3 bases to trimming and J lost 0 bases; unmatched junction nucleotides: 18. The CDR3 contains 21 residues. Germline lookup yields CDR1 SGDLS and CDR2 YYNGEE. In DNA form, the CDR3 reads TGTGCCAGCAGCGCCTCATTTGAGCGGGGGGGCACCCGAAGCTCCTACAATGAGCAGTTCTTC. Protein product: CASSASFERGGTRSSYNEQFF.

In DNA, the CDR3 is TGTGCCAGCTCACCACAAGGGGTGGGTGAAAAACTGTTTTTT. Its translation: CASSPQGVGEKLFF. The chain carries TRBV18 and TRBJ1-4, with D perhaps TRBD1 (5 bases). This CDR3 region has 14 residues. Trimming pared 1 base from V and 7 bases from J, leaving 10 bases between. Germline V lookup: CDR1 KGHSH, CDR2 LQKENI.

V usage is TRBV30 and J usage is TRBJ2-7, with TRBD2 matching over 7 bases. The CDR3 consists of 14 residues. From germline, CDR1 is GTSNPN and CDR2 SVGIG (reference sequence). The V segment lost 1 base and the J segment 1 base; nucleotides outside the gene matches: 4. The CDR3: CAWSGTRWSYEQYF. CDR3 bases: TGTGCCTGGAGTGGGACTAGATGGTCCTACGAGCAGTACTTC.

The chain employs TRBV11-3 and TRBJ1-2; TRBD1 matches 9 bases. This CDR3 has 17 residues. The V gene's germline CDR1 is SGHNT and CDR2 YENEEA. Trimming at V came to 5 bases and at J to 2 bases, leaving 12 bases not matched to a gene. As DNA, the CDR3 is TGTGCCAGCAGCCAGGGGGACAGGGTAAAGGGGAACTATGGCTACACCTTC. It is translated as CASSQGDRVKGNYGYTF.

The V and J genes are TRBV18 and TRBJ1-1, with D hard to call. CDR3 length equals 13 residues. The V end was cut by 1 base, the J end by 6 bases, with 9 bases between. Per the germline V gene, CDR1 is KGHSH and CDR2 is LQKENI. The CDR3 protein is CASSPQGGSEAFF. The CDR3 DNA is TGTGCCAGCTCACCACAGGGAGGGTCTGAAGCTTTCTTT.

There are a few counts of this clone. The gene calls are TRBV7-2 and TRBJ1-6, with D maybe TRBD1 (5 bases). V lost 1 base and J lost 0, with 10 bases in between. CDR3 length: 17 residues. Looked up from germline, CDR1 is SGHTA and CDR2 is FQGNSA. CDR3 in DNA: TGTGCCAGCAGCTTAGGTCCGGGGGTCTCCTATAATTCACCCCTCCACTTT. Translating gives CASSLGPGVSYNSPLHF.

In this sample, this clone turned up a few times. The same CDR3 is also encoded by other DNA sequences in this sample. This sequence joins TRBV18 and TRBJ1-2, with D tentatively TRBD1 (5 bases). CDR3 length: 15 amino acids. V lost 0 bases and J lost 0, with 8 bases in between. CDR1 is KGHSH and CDR2 is LQKENI in the germline V gene. The chain's CDR3 is CASSPPAGTNYGYTF. Here the CDR3 DNA reads TGTGCCAGCTCACCACCAGCAGGGACTAACTATGGCTACACCTTC.

This clone was seen just once. The CDR3: CASSHMGRGNTDTQYF. CDR3 DNA: TGTGCCAGCAGCCATATGGGGCGGGGGAACACAGATACGCAGTATTTT. The chain joins TRBV5-6 to TRBJ2-3; 7 bases align to TRBD2. The V and J ends lost 4 bases and 2 bases, in that order; junction bases with no gene match: 10. The CDR3 has 16 amino acids. CDR1 is SGHDT, CDR2 YYEEEE, per germline.

This clone appeared a single time. V usage is TRBV5-4 and J usage is TRBJ2-7, with 7 nucleotides matching TRBD2. The CDR3 has 15 amino acids. V gave up 0 bases and J gave up 2 bases; unmatched junction bases: 5. Germline loops: CDR1 SGHNT, CDR2 YYREEE (reference sequence). CDR3 amino acids: CASSLVAGVTYEQYF. The CDR3 region has the DNA TGTGCCAGCAGCTTGGTGGCGGGAGTTACCTACGAGCAGTACTTC.

This chain connects TRBV5-8 to TRBJ1-1; D is unclear. The CDR3 has 13 residues. V gave up 7 bases and J gave up 1 base, with 11 bases separating them. Germline loops: CDR1 SGHTS, CDR2 YDEGEE. Here the CDR3 DNA reads TGTGCCAGCCACCCCAAGGGGAACACTGAAGCTTTCTTT. This sequence encodes CASHPKGNTEAFF.

The chain is built from TRBV19 and TRBJ2-1; D possibly uses TRBD1 or TRBD2 (5 bases each). Germline V CDR1 and CDR2: LNHDA, SQIVND (reference sequence). This CDR3 has 12 amino acids. V was shortened by 5 bases and J by 7 bases, with 9 bases between the two germline ends. CDR3 amino acids: CASSPGTNEQFF. CDR3 in DNA: TGTGCCAGTAGTCCCGGGACGAATGAGCAGTTCTTC.

The chain links TRBV19 to TRBJ2-7, with D unresolved. Germline lookup yields CDR1 LNHDA and CDR2 SQIVND (reference sequence). This CDR3 is built from 14 residues. V shed 1 base and J shed 4 bases, with 11 bases lying between them. DNA for the CDR3: TGTGCCAGTAGTATAGTCAGAGACACGTACGAGCAGTACTTC. This codes for CASSIVRDTYEQYF.

The CDR3 protein is CASSLNLAEQSRTYEQYF. CDR3 sequence (DNA): TGTGCCAGCAGCTTAAATTTGGCGGAACAGTCACGAACCTACGAGCAGTACTTC. V gene TRBV7-6 combines with J gene TRBJ2-7; D is unclear. The germline gives CDR1 SGHVS, CDR2 FNYEAQ. This CDR3 comprises 18 residues. The ends were cut back, 2 bases at V and 2 bases at J, with 22 bases in the middle.

The chain links TRBV28 to TRBJ2-7; 8 positions match TRBD1. This CDR3 has 17 residues. J lost 5 bases, V lost 5 bases, and 17 bases had no gene match. Germline V lookup: CDR1 MDHEN, CDR2 SYDVKM. The DNA of the CDR3 is TGTGCCAGCAGTCCAGCGACCGTGACAGGGGTTTCGAACGAGCAGTACTTC. Translation: CASSPATVTGVSNEQYF.

V and J are TRBV7-9 and TRBJ1-2; 8 bases line up with TRBD1. Germline V gene sequence: CDR1 SEHNR, CDR2 FQNEAQ (reference sequence). J was trimmed by 6 bases and V by 6 bases; bases with no gene match: 6. The CDR3 consists of 13 residues. For the CDR3, the DNA is TGTGCCAGCAGGGGGGACAGGACCGATGGCTACACCTTC. This encodes CASRGDRTDGYTF.